This T cell receptor beta chain was sequenced for a study of blood T cells in healthy people across ages. Study results and limitations: Any changes in expanded clonotypes were possibly confounded, as donor CMV status remained unknown. Because sorting was not performed, PBMCs prevented conclusive naive versus antigen-experienced comparison. Naive CD4+ cell counts and diversity both ran higher in long-lived than in aged donors.

CDR3 length: 15 residues. Unmatched junction bases numbered 4, after V lost 4 bases and J lost 0 bases. The V gene's germline CDR1 is SGHTA and CDR2 FQGNSA. A sample-barcoded 5' primer and a J-beta primer mix were used in a second PCR of about 7 to 12 cycles. All samples gave at least 2.5 million CDR3-containing paired-end reads. TCRdb reprocessed the 5' RACE reads via MiXCR and lists one record per CDR3 protein. This table has about 900,000 distinct CDR3 sequences, approximately 59% appearing once. A few counts support this clonotype. The antigen is unknown. Material: blood. The V call is TRBV7-2, the J call TRBJ2-3; 7 bases are shared with TRBD1. This sequence originates from a man younger than 40 in good health. In DNA, the CDR3 is TGTGCCAGCAGCTGGGGACAGTCCAGCACAGATACGCAGTATTTT. Its translation is CASSWGQSSTDTQYF.